This T cell receptor beta chain derives from a study of T cell responses to AZD1222 COVID-19 vaccine (dated by TCRdb to about 2021). Study-level background: A total of around 240 trial participants underwent TCR sequencing, of whom some 210 received two doses of AZD1222 and 26 received two doses of the MenACWY control vaccine. Trial participants were enrolled into age subgroups of 18-55, 56-69 and 70-plus years, which contained roughly 140, 27 and 60 TCR-sequenced participants, respectively.

CDR1 SGHTA and CDR2 FQGNSA were looked up in the germline V gene. Cut back by 5 bases and 3 bases, the V and J ends lie 13 bases apart. The CDR3 measures 15 amino acids from cysteine to phenylalanine. Only the CDR3 portion is preserved as DNA: 45 bases, with reading frame beginning at the first base. General study outcomes and caveats: Participants were mostly white British and included more females than males, and it was suggested by the authors that clonal diversity may have been underestimated. In the small 56-69-year group, the increase in depth fell short of significance, most likely because of low power. Vaccine-associated CD4 TCRs spanned the whole spike protein, with dominant responses in regions 160-218 and 743-854. Because no samples from the day 14 peak response were available, repertoires could be characterized only after the peak T cell response. Conclusions about previously exposed vaccinees are limited because only six or seven AZD1222 recipients were SARS-CoV-2 seropositive at baseline. Reportedly, almost half of the unique spike-specific TCRs recognized epitopes lying outside the regions that are mutated in the B.1.351 and B.1.1.7 variants. After two AZD1222 doses, both the breadth and the depth of spike-specific TCRs were significantly higher than at day 0 and than in MenACWY recipients.

The CDR3 regions of human TCRbeta chains were subjected to immunosequencing. As for how the authors treated the data: TCRs in the repertoires were matched against a reference library of SARS-CoV-2-specific TCRs that had been generated with the MIRA antigen-specificity platform. Breadth meant the fraction of unique TCRs that were SARS-CoV-2-associated, whereas depth meant the fraction of total T cells that were SARS-CoV-2-associated. Using the MIRA data, each spike-specific TCR was mapped to the spike region that the TCR reacts to and placed in a CD4 or CD8 class. Log10-transformed breadth and depth values were compared by one-way ANOVA with Sidak's multiple comparisons tests. Sourced from immuneACCESS, this table was stored by TCRdb with only in-frame sequences that have V and J called. A share of the clones is absent; for the studies checked, an unresolved V gene accounts for under half, and the remainder has no known explanation. Clone size and V and J calls were adopted from that table, with D and trimming inferred from the DNA. The sample table shows about 110,000 clones, and about 91% are seen once. Over 35% of the sample is held by the ten biggest clonotypes.

The sample's time point label, in plain terms: about 28 days (+/-7) after the second vaccine dose. AZD1222 recipients given second doses at about 4 weeks or at about 12 weeks were pooled, since spike-specific TCR depth and breadth were not found to differ between the two schedules. Samples from vaccinated people were obtained from the UK trials COV001 and COV002, which included a single-blind randomized controlled phase 2/3 trial of AZD1222 (ChAdOx1 nCoV-19) in healthy adults. Trial participant PBMC samples were collected at day 0 and day 28 after the second dose for TCRbeta chain sequencing. Points on this clone: It lacks a known antigen. Base quality data are lacking; no much larger clone is found one base away.

The material was peripheral blood, obtained 28 days after the second AZD1222 dose. This TCR came from an adult who received the AZD1222 COVID-19 vaccine. The sequence links TRBV7-2 to TRBJ2-2; the D region possibly corresponds to TRBD1 (5 bases align). Here is the DNA: TGTGCCAGCAGCCCCTTCCAGGGTTACACCGGGGAGCTGTTTTTT. Its translation reads: CASSPFQGYTGELFF.